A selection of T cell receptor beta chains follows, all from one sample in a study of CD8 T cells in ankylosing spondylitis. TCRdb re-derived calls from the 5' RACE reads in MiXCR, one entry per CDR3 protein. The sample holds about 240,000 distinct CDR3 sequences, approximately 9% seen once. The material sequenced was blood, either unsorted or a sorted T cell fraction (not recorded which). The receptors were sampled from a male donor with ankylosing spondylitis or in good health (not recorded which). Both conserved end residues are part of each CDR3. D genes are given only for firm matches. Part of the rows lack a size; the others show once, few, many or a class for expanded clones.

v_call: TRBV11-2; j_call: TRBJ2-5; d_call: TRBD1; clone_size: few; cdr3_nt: TGTGCCAGCAGCCAAGGGGGGACAGGGGGCGGGGAGACCCAGTACTTC; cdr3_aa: CASSQGGTGGGETQYF
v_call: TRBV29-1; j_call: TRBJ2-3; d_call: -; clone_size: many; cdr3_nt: TGCAGCGTTGCGAGAAGCTACACAGATACGCAGTATTTT; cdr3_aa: CSVARSYTDTQYF
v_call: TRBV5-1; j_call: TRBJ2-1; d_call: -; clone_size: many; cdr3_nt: TGCGCCAGCAGCTTGGCCGTAAGGGGGTCTTACAATGTGCAGTTCTTC; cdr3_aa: CASSLAVRGSYNVQFF
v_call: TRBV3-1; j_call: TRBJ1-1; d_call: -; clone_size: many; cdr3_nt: TGTGCCAGCAGCCAACTCACGGGCAGTAACACTGAAGCTTTCTTT; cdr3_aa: CASSQLTGSNTEAFF
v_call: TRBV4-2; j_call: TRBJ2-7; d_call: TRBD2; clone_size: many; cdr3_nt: TGTGCCAGCAGCCCGGGGGGGGGCAACTTCTACGAGCAGTACTTC; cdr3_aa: CASSPGGGNFYEQYF
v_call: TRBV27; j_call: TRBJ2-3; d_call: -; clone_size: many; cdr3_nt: TGTGCCAGCAGTTTAAATGCTGGGCCCAGAGGAGATACGCAGTATTTT; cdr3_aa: CASSLNAGPRGDTQYF
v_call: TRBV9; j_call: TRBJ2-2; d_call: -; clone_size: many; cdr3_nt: TGTGCCAGCAGCCCCCGGGACATGGGCACCGGGGAGCTGTTTTTT; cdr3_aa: CASSPRDMGTGELFF
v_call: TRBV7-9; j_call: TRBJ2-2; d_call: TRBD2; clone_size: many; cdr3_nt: TGTGCCAGCAGCTTACAAGCGGGGGGAAACACCGGGGAGCTGTTTTTT; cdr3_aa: CASSLQAGGNTGELFF
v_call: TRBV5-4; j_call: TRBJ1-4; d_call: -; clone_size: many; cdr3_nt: TGTGCCAGCAGCCAGAACAACGAAAATGCGGGACTGTTTTTT; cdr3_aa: CASSQNNENAGLFF
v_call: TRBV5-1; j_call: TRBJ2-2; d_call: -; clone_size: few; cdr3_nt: TGCGCCAGCAGCCCGTTTTGGGACCCCTCCACCGGGGAGCTGTTTTTT; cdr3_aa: CASSPFWDPSTGELFF
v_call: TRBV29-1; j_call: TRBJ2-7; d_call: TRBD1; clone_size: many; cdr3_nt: TGCAGCGTTGGGGGACAGGGGATCTACGAGCAGTACTTC; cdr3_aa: CSVGGQGIYEQYF
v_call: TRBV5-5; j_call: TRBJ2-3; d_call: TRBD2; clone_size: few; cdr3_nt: TGTGCCAGCAGCTTGGCCACGGCTAGCGGGAATTCAGATACGCAGTATTTT; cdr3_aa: CASSLATASGNSDTQYF
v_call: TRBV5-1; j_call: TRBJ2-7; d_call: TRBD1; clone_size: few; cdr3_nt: TGCGCCAGCAGCACGACAGGGGGGGCCACCTACGAGCAGTACTTC; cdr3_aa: CASSTTGGATYEQYF
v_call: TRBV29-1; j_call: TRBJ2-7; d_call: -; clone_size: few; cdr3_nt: TGCAGCACGTTAGGGTCAGGGGAGGCGGCCGAGCAGTACTTC; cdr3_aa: CSTLGSGEAAEQYF
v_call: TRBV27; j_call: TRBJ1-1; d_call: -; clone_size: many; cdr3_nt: TGTGCCAGCAGCCCGATAGGGGACATAAGTGAAGCTTTCTTT; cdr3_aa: CASSPIGDISEAFF
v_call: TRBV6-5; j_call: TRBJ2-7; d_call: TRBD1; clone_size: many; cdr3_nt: TGTGCCAGCAGTTACCGCGGACAGGGTTCCTACGAGCAGTACTTC; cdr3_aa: CASSYRGQGSYEQYF
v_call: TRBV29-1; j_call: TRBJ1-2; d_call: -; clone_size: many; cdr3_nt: TGCAGCGTTGAGGTACAGGGTAGAAGTGGCTACACCTTC; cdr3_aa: CSVEVQGRSGYTF
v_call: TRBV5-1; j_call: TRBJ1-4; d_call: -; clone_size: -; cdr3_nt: TGCGCCAGCAGCTTGACATCAACTAATGAAAAACTGTTTTTT; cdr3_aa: CASSLTSTNEKLFF
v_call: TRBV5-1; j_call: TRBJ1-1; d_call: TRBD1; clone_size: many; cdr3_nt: TGCGCCAGCAAACCGGACAGGGGCTTGTCTGAAGCTTTCTTT; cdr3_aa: CASKPDRGLSEAFF
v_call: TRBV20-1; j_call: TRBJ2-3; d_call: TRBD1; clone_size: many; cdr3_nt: TGCAGCACAGACAGGGCCACAGATACGCAGTATTTT; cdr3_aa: CSTDRATDTQYF
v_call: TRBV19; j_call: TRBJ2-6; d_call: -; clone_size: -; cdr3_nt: TGTGCCACTTCTAGGGTCCCTGGGGCCAACGTCCTGACTTTC; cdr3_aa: CATSRVPGANVLTF
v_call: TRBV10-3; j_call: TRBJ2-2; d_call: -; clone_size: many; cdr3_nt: TGTGCCATCAGCCCGGGTAGCACCGGGGAGCTGTTTTTT; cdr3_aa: CAISPGSTGELFF
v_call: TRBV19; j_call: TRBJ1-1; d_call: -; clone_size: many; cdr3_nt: TGTGCCAGTAGTGCGATGAACACTGAAGCTTTCTTT; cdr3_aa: CASSAMNTEAFF
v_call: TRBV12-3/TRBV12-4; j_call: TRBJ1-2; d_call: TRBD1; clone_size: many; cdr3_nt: TGTGCCAGCAAGCCGGGACAGGCGGGCGGCTACACCTTC; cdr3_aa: CASKPGQAGGYTF